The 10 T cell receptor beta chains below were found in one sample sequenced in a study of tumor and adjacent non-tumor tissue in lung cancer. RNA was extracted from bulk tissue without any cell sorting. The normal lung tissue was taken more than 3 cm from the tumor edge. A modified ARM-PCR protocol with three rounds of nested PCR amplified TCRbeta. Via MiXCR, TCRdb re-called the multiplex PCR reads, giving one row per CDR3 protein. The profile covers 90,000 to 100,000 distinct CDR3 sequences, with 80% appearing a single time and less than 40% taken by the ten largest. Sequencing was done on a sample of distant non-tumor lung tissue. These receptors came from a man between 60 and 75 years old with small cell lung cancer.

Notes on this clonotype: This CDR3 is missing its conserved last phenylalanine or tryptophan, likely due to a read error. The CDR3: CASSLMFLPVYGYTL. As DNA, the CDR3 is TGTGCCAGCAGTTTAATGTTCCTTCCGGTCTATGGCTACACCCTC. The chain has TRBV12-3 or TRBV12-4 and TRBJ1-2; no reliable D call. The CDR3 runs to 15 residues. V was clipped by 2 bases and J by 4 bases, with 14 bases between them.

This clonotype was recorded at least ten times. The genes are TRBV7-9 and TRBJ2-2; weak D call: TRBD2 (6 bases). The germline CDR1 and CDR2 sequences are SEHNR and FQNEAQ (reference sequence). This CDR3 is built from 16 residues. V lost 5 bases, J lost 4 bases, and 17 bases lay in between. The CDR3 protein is CASSQGLKAGTGELFF. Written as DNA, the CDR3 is TGTGCCAGCAGCCAAGGACTAAAAGCGGGCACCGGGGAGCTGTTTTTT.

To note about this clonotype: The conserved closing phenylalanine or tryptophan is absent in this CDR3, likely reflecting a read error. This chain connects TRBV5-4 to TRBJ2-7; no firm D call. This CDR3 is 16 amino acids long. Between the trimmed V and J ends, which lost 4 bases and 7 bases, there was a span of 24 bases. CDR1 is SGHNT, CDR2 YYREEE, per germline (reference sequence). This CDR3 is CASSALEADPRLEQYI. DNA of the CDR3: TGTGCCAGCAGCGCATTAGAGGCGGACCCCCGCCTTGAGCAGTACATA.

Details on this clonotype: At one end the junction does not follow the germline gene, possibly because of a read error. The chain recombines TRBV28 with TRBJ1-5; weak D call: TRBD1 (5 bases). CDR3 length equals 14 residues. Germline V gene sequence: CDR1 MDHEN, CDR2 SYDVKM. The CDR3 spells CAISLQGPNRPQHF. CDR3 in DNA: TGTGCCATCAGTTTGCAGGGTCCGAACCGGCCCCAACATTTT.

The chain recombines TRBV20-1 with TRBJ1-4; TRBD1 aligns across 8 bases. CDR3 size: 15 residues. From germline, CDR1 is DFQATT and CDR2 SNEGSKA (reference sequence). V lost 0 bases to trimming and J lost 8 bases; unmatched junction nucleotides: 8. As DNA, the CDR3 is TGCAGTGCTAGAGACTACACAGGGGGAGGAGAAAAACTGTTTTTT. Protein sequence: CSARDYTGGGEKLFF.

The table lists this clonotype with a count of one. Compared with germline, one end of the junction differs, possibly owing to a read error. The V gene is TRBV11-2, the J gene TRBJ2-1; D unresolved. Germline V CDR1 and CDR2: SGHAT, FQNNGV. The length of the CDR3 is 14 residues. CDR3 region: CVSSRVDPYNEQFF. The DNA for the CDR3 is TGTGTCAGCAGCAGAGTCGATCCCTACAATGAACAGTTCTTC.

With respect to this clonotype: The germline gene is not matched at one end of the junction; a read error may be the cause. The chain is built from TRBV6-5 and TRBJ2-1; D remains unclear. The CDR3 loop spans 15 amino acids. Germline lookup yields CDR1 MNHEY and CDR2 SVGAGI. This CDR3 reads CASSYSAISYNGQFF. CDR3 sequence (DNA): TGTGCCAGCAGTTACTCCGCGATCAGCTACAATGGGCAGTTCTTC.

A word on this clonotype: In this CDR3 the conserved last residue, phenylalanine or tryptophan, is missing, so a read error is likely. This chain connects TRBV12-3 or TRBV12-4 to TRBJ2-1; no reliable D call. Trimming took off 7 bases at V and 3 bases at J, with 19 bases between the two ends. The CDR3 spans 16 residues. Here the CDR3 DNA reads TGTGCCAGCACCCCCTCCGCGGTAACTCACTACAATGAGCAGTTCTTG. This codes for CASTPSAVTHYNEQFL.

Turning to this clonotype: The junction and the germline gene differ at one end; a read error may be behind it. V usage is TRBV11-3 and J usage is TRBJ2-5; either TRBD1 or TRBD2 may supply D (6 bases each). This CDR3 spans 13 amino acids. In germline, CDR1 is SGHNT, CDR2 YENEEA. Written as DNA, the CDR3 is TGTGCCAGCAGCCGGGGGCCTCAAGAGGCCCAGTATTTC. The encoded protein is CASSRGPQEAQYF.

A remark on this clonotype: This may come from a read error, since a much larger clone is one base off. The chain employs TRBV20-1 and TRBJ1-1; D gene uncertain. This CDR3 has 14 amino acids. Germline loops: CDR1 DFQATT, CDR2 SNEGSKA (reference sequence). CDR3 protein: CSARDRVWNTETFF. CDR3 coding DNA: TGCAGTGCTAGAGATAGGGTTTGGAACACTGAAACTTTCTTT.